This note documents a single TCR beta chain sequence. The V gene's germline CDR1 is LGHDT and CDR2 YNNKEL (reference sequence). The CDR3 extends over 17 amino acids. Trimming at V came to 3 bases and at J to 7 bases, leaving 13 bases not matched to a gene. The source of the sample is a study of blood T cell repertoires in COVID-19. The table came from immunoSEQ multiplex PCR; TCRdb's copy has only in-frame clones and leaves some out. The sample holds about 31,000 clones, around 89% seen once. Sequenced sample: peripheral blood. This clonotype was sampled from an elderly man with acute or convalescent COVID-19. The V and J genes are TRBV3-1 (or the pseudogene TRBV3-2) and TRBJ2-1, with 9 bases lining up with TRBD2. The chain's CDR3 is CASSQGGLAGVGNEQFF. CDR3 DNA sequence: TGTGCCAGCAGCCAGGGCGGCTTAGCGGGGGTGGGGAATGAGCAGTTCTTC.